What follows is one TCR beta chain and its context. The antigen remains unidentified. Repertoires were generated with immunoSEQ multiplex PCR, while TCRdb's copy carries only in-frame clones and drops some. There are roughly 90,000 clones in the sample; roughly 90% occur only once, and less than 0.35% lies in the top ten. This CDR3 is built from 16 residues. Losses at the gene ends were 2 bases for V and 0 bases for J; bases not matched to a gene: 4. CDR1 and CDR2 (germline): KGHSH, LQKENI. Patients were ruled out by autoimmune disease history or systemic immunosuppression. These data belong to a study of OX40 agonist ivuxolimab in advanced cancers. At the level of the study: Anti-PD-1, anti-PD-L1 or anti-CTLA-4 therapy given earlier was allowed, and over 35% had some. Whole-study results and caveats: Averaging showed that CD8+ T cells had more expanded clones than CD4+ did.

This material consisted of CD4+ or CD8+ T cells sorted from blood, taken in a trial of the OX40 agonist ivuxolimab. This rearrangement joins TRBV18 to TRBJ2-1; 7 bases align to TRBD1. The receptor comes from an adult with an advanced solid tumor such as melanoma, head and neck, liver or kidney cancer. The CDR3 DNA sequence: TGTGCCAGCTCACCATTGGGACAGAACTCCTACAATGAGCAGTTCTTC. It is translated as CASSPLGQNSYNEQFF. The variable domain in full, with the rest retrieved from reference TRBV18 and TRBJ2-1, is NAGVMQNPRHLVRRRGQEARLRCSPMKGHSHVYWYRQLPEEGLKFMVYLQKENIIDESGMPKERFSAEFPKEGPSILRIQQVVRGDSAAYFCASSPLGQNSYNEQFFGPGTRLTVL.